This T cell receptor (beta chain) derives from a study of cytomegalovirus exposure and HLA in healthy donors. Overall study findings and caveats: A list of around 160 TCR beta chains associated with cytomegalovirus was given. There were some public TCRs occurring in many donors, but most TCR sequences were rare.

The donors were members of the validation cohort, which comprised 120 subjects and was separate from the first cohort of about 700 subjects. Comments on this clone: The target antigen is unknown.

The CDR3 loop spans 17 amino acids. CDR1 SGHRS and CDR2 YFSETQ come from the germline V gene. J was trimmed by 3 bases and V by 2 bases; bases with no gene match: 11. The assay was immunoSEQ multiplex PCR, and TCRdb's table has in-frame clones only and misses some. The sample has roughly 120,000 clones, approximately 87% seen once. The TCR sequence derives from a woman aged 25 to 45 in good health and CMV-seronegative. Sequencing used PBMCs. The chain couples TRBV5-1 to TRBJ2-1; 7 bases are a match to TRBD1. The CDR3 region has the DNA TGCGCCAGCAGCTTCTCAACCGGGACAGCTCTCTACAATGAGCAGTTCTTC. Translating it yields CASSFSTGTALYNEQFF.